The rows below give T cell receptor beta chains drawn from one sample of a study of a mutant IDH1 vaccine in newly diagnosed glioma. The table came from immunoSEQ multiplex PCR; TCRdb's copy has only in-frame clones and leaves some out. This sample has roughly 50,000 clones; about 80% occur once, and the top ten carry roughly 3.5%. These TCRs are of unknown antigen specificity. The specimen was PBMCs, collected from a glioma patient whose treatment included an IDH1 peptide vaccine. The receptors were gathered from a man aged 25-45 years with glioma. Both conserved end residues are part of each CDR3. Fields, in order: J gene, clone size, D gene, V gene, CDR3 protein, CDR3 DNA. A D gene is named only where the DNA matches it firmly. Not all rows give a size; the values are once, few, many and, for expanded clones, a class.

J gene: TRBJ1-2; clone size: NA; D gene: TRBD1; V gene: TRBV5-4; CDR3 protein: CASSRWTGVYYGYTF; CDR3 DNA: TGTGCCAGCAGCCGATGGACAGGGGTCTACTATGGCTACACCTTC
J gene: TRBJ2-2; clone size: once; D gene: TRBD1; V gene: TRBV5-1; CDR3 protein: CASRTGGAYTGELFF; CDR3 DNA: TGCGCCAGCAGAACAGGGGGCGCGTACACCGGGGAGCTGTTTTTT
J gene: TRBJ2-2; clone size: few; D gene: NA; V gene: TRBV7-9; CDR3 protein: CASSFPGRRTGELFF; CDR3 DNA: TGTGCCAGCAGCTTTCCGGGACGTCGCACCGGGGAGCTGTTTTTT
J gene: TRBJ1-1; clone size: NA; D gene: NA; V gene: TRBV6-1; CDR3 protein: CASSEPRGTEAFF; CDR3 DNA: TGTGCCAGCAGTGAACCTCGGGGCACTGAAGCTTTCTTT
J gene: TRBJ1-3; clone size: NA; D gene: NA; V gene: TRBV10-3; CDR3 protein: CAISDIGNTIYF; CDR3 DNA: TGTGCCATCAGTGACATTGGAAACACCATATATTTT
J gene: TRBJ2-2; clone size: NA; D gene: NA; V gene: TRBV9; CDR3 protein: CASRQDSGNTGELFF; CDR3 DNA: TGTGCCAGCAGACAAGACAGTGGGAACACCGGGGAGCTGTTTTTT
J gene: TRBJ2-7; clone size: once; D gene: TRBD1; V gene: TRBV7-9; CDR3 protein: CASSSKGQGVGYEQYF; CDR3 DNA: TGTGCCAGCAGCTCGAAGGGACAGGGGGTCGGGTACGAGCAGTACTTC
J gene: TRBJ2-2; clone size: NA; D gene: NA; V gene: TRBV4-2; CDR3 protein: CASSQEEVRGGVGELFF; CDR3 DNA: TGTGCCAGCAGCCAAGAGGAGGTACGGGGCGGTGTCGGGGAGCTGTTTTTT
J gene: TRBJ2-3; clone size: NA; D gene: NA; V gene: TRBV15; CDR3 protein: CATSSPATTDTQYF; CDR3 DNA: TGTGCCACCAGCAGCCCGGCGACCACAGATACGCAGTATTTT
J gene: TRBJ2-7; clone size: NA; D gene: NA; V gene: TRBV5-5; CDR3 protein: CASMSDTYEQYF; CDR3 DNA: TGTGCCAGCATGAGTGATACCTACGAGCAGTACTTC
J gene: TRBJ2-1; clone size: NA; D gene: TRBD2; V gene: TRBV30; CDR3 protein: CACSPGLGVYNEQFF; CDR3 DNA: TGTGCCTGCTCCCCGGGACTAGGCGTCTACAATGAGCAGTTCTTC
J gene: TRBJ2-7; clone size: NA; D gene: NA; V gene: TRBV18; CDR3 protein: CASSPPVRTSYEQYF; CDR3 DNA: TGTGCCAGCTCACCACCTGTACGGACCTCCTACGAGCAGTACTTC
J gene: TRBJ1-1; clone size: few; D gene: NA; V gene: TRBV5-6; CDR3 protein: CASSLNQILNTEAFF; CDR3 DNA: TGTGCCAGCAGCTTGAATCAGATATTGAACACTGAAGCTTTCTTT
J gene: TRBJ2-5; clone size: NA; D gene: TRBD2; V gene: TRBV7-9; CDR3 protein: CASRGLTSGEQETQYF; CDR3 DNA: TGTGCCAGCAGAGGCCTGACTAGCGGGGAACAAGAGACCCAGTACTTC
J gene: TRBJ2-6; clone size: NA; D gene: TRBD1; V gene: TRBV5-1; CDR3 protein: CASSFSPGTGSGANVLTF; CDR3 DNA: TGCGCCAGCAGCTTCAGTCCCGGGACAGGGTCTGGGGCCAACGTCCTGACTTTC
J gene: TRBJ1-4; clone size: NA; D gene: TRBD1; V gene: TRBV2; CDR3 protein: CASIKRQGAGMENEKLFF; CDR3 DNA: TGTGCCAGCATTAAAAGACAGGGGGCGGGGATGGAGAATGAAAAACTGTTTTTT
J gene: TRBJ2-7; clone size: NA; D gene: TRBD1; V gene: TRBV7-9; CDR3 protein: CASSSQQGTGKSYEQYF; CDR3 DNA: TGTGCCAGCAGCTCCCAACAAGGGACAGGGAAGTCCTACGAGCAGTACTTC